This TCR beta chain was identified in a study of T cells in Graves' hyperthyroidism and ophthalmopathy. This clonotype was picked up many times. The CDR3 loop spans 13 amino acids. With 5 bases removed from V and 7 bases from J, the gap between germline ends came to 12 bases. Amplification yielded TCR beta CDR3 regions, with RNA transcripts as the source. TCR CDR3 regions were first amplified by RT-PCR with HTBI primers. From the multiplex PCR reads, TCRdb called clonotypes with MiXCR, one entry per CDR3 protein. Of some 770,000 distinct CDR3 sequences detected, roughly 17% appear once; the ten largest clones hold approximately 8.4%.

The material sequenced was blood. This receptor was obtained from a man between 18 and 35 years old with Graves' hyperthyroidism. This chain uses TRBV12-3 or TRBV12-4 with TRBJ1-5; D not certain. This chain's CDR3 is CASSRVREQPQHF. The CDR3 bases are TGTGCCAGCAGTCGCGTCCGGGAGCAGCCCCAGCATTTT.